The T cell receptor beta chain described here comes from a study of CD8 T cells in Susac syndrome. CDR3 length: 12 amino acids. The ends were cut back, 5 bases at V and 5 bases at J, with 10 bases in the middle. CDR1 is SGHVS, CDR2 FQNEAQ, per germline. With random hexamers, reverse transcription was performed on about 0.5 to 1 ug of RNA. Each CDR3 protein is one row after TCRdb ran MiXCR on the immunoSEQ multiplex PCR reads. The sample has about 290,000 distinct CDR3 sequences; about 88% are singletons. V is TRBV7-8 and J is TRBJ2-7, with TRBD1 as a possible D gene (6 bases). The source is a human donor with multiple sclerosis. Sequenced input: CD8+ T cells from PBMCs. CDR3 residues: CASSDDRNEQYF. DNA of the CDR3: TGTGCCAGCAGCGACGACAGGAACGAGCAGTACTTC.